The rows below give T cell receptor beta chains drawn from one sample of a study of T-cell memory formation after mild COVID-19. MiXCR, run by TCRdb on the 5' RACE reads, gives a single entry per CDR3 protein. In the table there are roughly 550,000 distinct CDR3 sequences, roughly 20% of which are singletons. The sequenced sample was PBMCs or a T cell subset sorted from them (not recorded which). The receptors originated from an adult woman who had mild COVID-19 (a few samples of this study predate the infection). Cell type and time point are not known. Both conserved end residues are part of each CDR3. Each record gives: CDR3 length, clone size, V gene, J gene, D gene, CDR3 DNA, CDR3 protein. A D gene is named only where the DNA matches it firmly. Clone size is given for some rows only: seen once, a few or many times, or a class if the clone is expanded.

16	many	TRBV12-3/TRBV12-4	TRBJ1-1	.	TGTGCCAGCAGTCTGGGCTCCGGGACGTCCAACACTGAAGCTTTCTTT	CASSLGSGTSNTEAFF
16	few	TRBV5-5	TRBJ2-2	TRBD1	TGTGCCAGCAGCCCCTCGGACAGGGGTCCTACCGGGGAGCTGTTTTTT	CASSPSDRGPTGELFF
12	few	TRBV6-5	TRBJ2-5	.	TGTGCCAGCAGTTACGGGCGGGAGACCCAGTACTTC	CASSYGRETQYF
21	.	TRBV3-1	TRBJ2-6	.	TGTGCCAGCAGCCAAGATTTGGTCCGGCCCGAAGGGAAACCTGGGGCCAACGTCCTGACTTTC	CASSQDLVRPEGKPGANVLTF
12	.	TRBV7-9	TRBJ2-1	.	TGTGCCCTCCAGGGGGGGGAGATAAAGCAGTTCTTC	CALQGGEIKQFF
16	.	TRBV7-9	TRBJ2-3	.	TGTGCCAGCAGCTTAGCGCAGGCAGTGTTCACAGATACGCAGTATTTT	CASSLAQAVFTDTQYF
18	.	TRBV18	TRBJ1-3	TRBD1	TGTGCCAGCTCACCCCGAAAGGGACAGGCGAGCTCTGGAAACACCATATATTTT	CASSPRKGQASSGNTIYF
13	.	TRBV29-1	TRBJ1-4	TRBD1	TGCAGCGTGGGGGACAGGGTAGGCGAAAAACTGTTTTTT	CSVGDRVGEKLFF
11	many	TRBV9	TRBJ2-5	.	TGTGCCAGCAGCGTAGATGAGACCCAGTACTTC	CASSVDETQYF
14	.	TRBV7-3	TRBJ1-1	.	TGTGCCAGCAGCTATAACGGGGAGAACACTGAAGCTTTCTTT	CASSYNGENTEAFF
18	few	TRBV9	TRBJ1-6	TRBD1	TGTGCCAGCAGCCCAGACCCGGGGGGACAGATGTATAATTCACCCCTCCACTTT	CASSPDPGGQMYNSPLHF
14	.	TRBV27	TRBJ2-1	TRBD1	TGTGCCAGCGGGGGACAGGGGAGCTACAATGAGCAGTTCTTC	CASGGQGSYNEQFF
16	.	TRBV30	TRBJ2-6	.	TGTGCCTGGAGTTTCATCCAGGGTGGTGGGGCCAACGTCCTGACTTTC	CAWSFIQGGGANVLTF
16	.	TRBV7-9	TRBJ2-7	TRBD2	TGTGCCAGCAGCCACGCGGGACTAGCGGATTCCTACGAGCAGTACTTC	CASSHAGLADSYEQYF
16	few	TRBV9	TRBJ2-5	TRBD2	TGTGCCAGCAGCGTAGCCCCAGCGGGAGGCTCAGAGACCCAGTACTTC	CASSVAPAGGSETQYF
15	few	TRBV12-3/TRBV12-4	TRBJ2-6	TRBD1	TGTGCCAGCAGCTACGGGACAGGGGGCCCCAACGTCCTGACTTTC	CASSYGTGGPNVLTF
14	few	TRBV3-1	TRBJ1-1	.	TGTGCCAGCATGACGGGGGGCAGGAACACTGAAGCTTTCTTT	CASMTGGRNTEAFF
13	.	TRBV18	TRBJ1-1	.	TGTGCCAGCTCACCATTGGGGGGCTCTGAAGCTTTCTTT	CASSPLGGSEAFF
14	.	TRBV12-3/TRBV12-4	TRBJ2-7	.	TGTGCCAGCAGTTTATCCCAAAGCCCTAACGAGCAGTACTTC	CASSLSQSPNEQYF
14	few	TRBV28	TRBJ2-5	.	TGTGCCAGCAGTTTAAACGGACGGGGAGAGACCCAGTACTTC	CASSLNGRGETQYF
15	.	TRBV24-1	TRBJ2-7	.	TGTGCCACCAGTGACGAGGGGGACGGGAATTACGAGCAGTACTTC	CATSDEGDGNYEQYF
15	.	TRBV10-3	TRBJ2-7	.	TGTGCCATCAGGTACGGGGGCGGTTCCTCCTACGAGCAGTACTTC	CAIRYGGGSSYEQYF
16	once	TRBV12-3/TRBV12-4	TRBJ2-1	TRBD2	TGTGCCAGCAGTTTAAGCGCGGGAGCTGTATTAGGTGAGCAGTTCTTC	CASSLSAGAVLGEQFF
14	few	TRBV6-1	TRBJ2-2	.	TGTGCCAGCAGGGCCGGGACATACACCGGGGAGCTGTTTTTT	CASRAGTYTGELFF
12	.	TRBV6-2/TRBV6-3	TRBJ2-7	.	TGTGCCAGCGGTGGCAGGTCCTACGAGCAGTACTTC	CASGGRSYEQYF
15	.	TRBV7-9	TRBJ2-7	TRBD1	TGTGCCAGCAGCTTCATGGACAGGGGGCATCACGAGCAGTACTTC	CASSFMDRGHHEQYF
14	once	TRBV9	TRBJ2-7	TRBD2	TGTGCCAGCAGCGTAGCTAGCGGGGGCTACGAGCAGTACTTC	CASSVASGGYEQYF
14	many	TRBV5-1	TRBJ2-7	TRBD1	TGCGCCAGCTGCACGGGACAGGAGGGAACCCAGCAGTACTTC	CASCTGQEGTQQYF
15	.	TRBV19	TRBJ2-7	TRBD1	TGTGCCAGTAGTATCGGGGGACAGGGGAACTACGAGCAGTACTTC	CASSIGGQGNYEQYF
14	few	TRBV30	TRBJ1-1	.	TGTGCCTGGAGCAGGGGTGTGAGTCGGGCTGAAGCTTTCTTT	CAWSRGVSRAEAFF
15	.	TRBV7-2	TRBJ2-1	TRBD2	TGTGCCAGCAGCCAAGGGACTAGCAGGAACAATGAGCAGTTCTTC	CASSQGTSRNNEQFF
15	.	TRBV4-3	TRBJ1-2	.	TGCGCCAGCAGCCAAGAAACTGGGGGGCCCTATGGCTACACCTTC	CASSQETGGPYGYTF
14	.	TRBV7-8	TRBJ2-3	TRBD2	TGTGCCAGCAGATTAGCGGGGACCACAGATACGCAGTATTTT	CASRLAGTTDTQYF
13	.	TRBV29-1	TRBJ2-5	.	TGCAGCGTTGAAGCTGGGGTCCAAGAGACCCAGTACTTC	CSVEAGVQETQYF
14	.	TRBV9	TRBJ1-1	.	TGTGCCAGCAGCGTAGCTTGGCAGGGCGCTGAAGCTTTCTTT	CASSVAWQGAEAFF
20	few	TRBV5-1	TRBJ2-1	TRBD2	TGCGCCAGCAGCGATCGTTACGGGACTAGCGGGAGGCGGCGTCACAATGAGCAGTTCTTC	CASSDRYGTSGRRRHNEQFF
15	.	TRBV4-3	TRBJ2-7	TRBD1	TGCGCCAGCAGCCAGGACAGGGTGTGGGGGTACGAGCAGTACTTC	CASSQDRVWGYEQYF
12	few	TRBV6-1	TRBJ2-2	.	TGTGCCAGCACAAAGAACACCGGGGAGCTGTTTTTT	CASTKNTGELFF
14	few	TRBV5-6	TRBJ2-7	TRBD1	TGTGCCAGCAGCTTAGTGACAGGGAACTACGAGCAGTACTTC	CASSLVTGNYEQYF
15	.	TRBV6-5	TRBJ2-5	TRBD2	TGTGCCAGCCACGATGATAGCGGGGTACAAGAGACCCAGTACTTC	CASHDDSGVQETQYF